A selection of T cell receptor beta chains follows, all from one sample in a study of identical twins. One entry per CDR3 protein, called by TCRdb with MiXCR from the 5' RACE reads. The sample holds about 240,000 distinct CDR3 sequences, roughly 13% seen once. The data also belong to a second study, concerning yellow fever vaccine responses in identical twins.

Sequenced input: memory (CD45RO+) T cells sorted from blood. The receptors shown here come from a woman aged 18 to 35 in good health. Each CDR3 is given with its conserved first and last residue. D genes are given only for firm matches. Clone size is not always given. Where it is, it says once, few, many or a class for expanded clones.

v_call,cdr3_length,d_call,clone_size,j_call,cdr3_aa,cdr3_nt
TRBV24-1,16,TRBD2,many,TRBJ2-5,CATSDLSSGDLETQYF,TGTGCCACCAGTGATTTGTCCAGCGGGGATCTCGAGACCCAGTACTTC
TRBV5-1,14,.,.,TRBJ2-2,CASSFYVGTGELFF,TGCGCCAGCAGCTTTTATGTGGGCACCGGGGAGCTGTTTTTT
TRBV4-1,16,.,few,TRBJ2-4,CASSLPLPWGVDIQYF,TGCGCCAGCAGCCTACCTTTGCCCTGGGGGGTAGACATTCAGTACTTC
TRBV5-1,17,TRBD1,few,TRBJ2-7,CASSYKSGQVGTYEQYF,TGCGCCAGCAGCTACAAATCCGGACAGGTGGGGACCTACGAGCAGTACTTC
TRBV10-3,15,TRBD2,few,TRBJ2-5,CAISEPGLAQETQYF,TGTGCCATCAGTGAGCCGGGACTAGCCCAAGAGACCCAGTACTTC
TRBV20-1,15,TRBD1,many,TRBJ1-5,CSARDGQGDAQPQHF,TGCAGTGCTAGAGATGGACAGGGAGACGCTCAGCCCCAGCATTTT
TRBV24-1,13,.,.,TRBJ2-1,CATDRAGYNEQFF,TGTGCCACCGATCGAGCAGGGTACAATGAGCAGTTCTTC
TRBV15,15,TRBD1,few,TRBJ2-7,CATSTGQGKLVEQYF,TGTGCCACCAGCACTGGACAGGGGAAGCTCGTGGAGCAGTACTTC
TRBV12-3/TRBV12-4,14,.,few,TRBJ1-1,CASSFGSSNTEAFF,TGTGCCAGCAGTTTCGGGAGCTCGAACACTGAAGCTTTCTTT
TRBV20-1,16,TRBD2,many,TRBJ2-5,CSANPTGGAFQETQYF,TGCAGTGCTAACCCTACGGGGGGAGCGTTCCAAGAGACCCAGTACTTC
TRBV5-1,17,.,few,TRBJ2-5,CASSLAGGASGQETQYF,TGCGCCAGCAGCTTGGCCGGAGGGGCCTCGGGCCAAGAGACCCAGTACTTC
TRBV20-1,13,.,.,TRBJ2-1,CSAPGDPPNEQFF,TGCAGTGCTCCGGGCGACCCCCCCAATGAGCAGTTCTTC
TRBV5-6,13,.,many,TRBJ2-5,CASSFTASGTQYF,TGTGCCAGCAGCTTCACCGCCTCGGGGACCCAGTACTTC
TRBV20-1,13,.,.,TRBJ2-7,CSALPGSSYEQYF,TGCAGTGCCCTGCCCGGGAGCTCCTACGAGCAGTACTTC
TRBV4-3,14,.,.,TRBJ2-7,CASSQRWEASEQYF,TGCGCCAGCAGCCAACGGTGGGAAGCTAGCGAGCAGTACTTC
TRBV2,16,TRBD2,medium-sized,TRBJ2-2,CASSPPGLAGAGELFF,TGTGCCAGCAGTCCGCCGGGACTAGCGGGAGCGGGGGAGCTGTTTTTT
TRBV7-9,15,TRBD1,few,TRBJ2-7,CASSSPGQGPYEQYF,TGTGCCAGCAGCTCCCCGGGACAGGGCCCCTACGAGCAGTACTTC
TRBV28,14,TRBD2,few,TRBJ2-1,CASSSRTSGNEQFF,TGTGCCAGCAGTTCTCGGACTAGCGGCAATGAGCAGTTCTTC
TRBV5-1,16,TRBD1,many,TRBJ2-3,CASSSRDSPSTDTQYF,TGCGCCAGCAGCTCTCGGGACAGTCCTAGCACAGATACGCAGTATTTT
TRBV5-1,13,.,few,TRBJ1-2,CASSLSSHYGYTF,TGCGCCAGCAGCTTGTCCTCGCACTATGGCTACACCTTC
TRBV18,14,.,few,TRBJ2-3,CASSDWGEADTQYF,TGTGCCAGCTCGGATTGGGGAGAAGCTGATACGCAGTATTTT
TRBV20-1,15,TRBD1,few,TRBJ1-2,CSARPPGTGIYGYTF,TGCAGTGCTAGACCTCCCGGGACAGGGATTTATGGCTACACCTTC
TRBV10-2,15,TRBD2,few,TRBJ2-7,CASRAWTSASYEQYF,TGCGCCAGCAGGGCCTGGACTAGCGCATCCTACGAGCAGTACTTC
TRBV4-2,17,TRBD2,many,TRBJ2-2,CASSQPGLAGGTGELFF,TGTGCCAGCAGCCAACCGGGACTAGCGGGGGGGACCGGGGAGCTGTTTTTT
TRBV28,15,TRBD1,few,TRBJ2-1,CASSSRDSYYNEQFF,TGTGCCAGCAGCTCCCGGGACAGTTATTACAATGAGCAGTTCTTC
TRBV27,13,.,.,TRBJ1-3,CASSTWGGNTIYF,TGTGCCAGCAGTACATGGGGGGGTAACACCATATATTTT
TRBV4-3,15,.,many,TRBJ1-2,CASSQAPFSNYGYTF,TGCGCCAGCAGCCAAGCCCCTTTTAGTAACTATGGCTACACCTTC
TRBV28,14,.,.,TRBJ2-2,CASSRRTITGELFF,TGTGCCAGCAGTAGAAGGACGATAACCGGGGAGCTGTTTTTT
TRBV25-1,12,.,.,TRBJ1-3,CASKGTGNTIYF,TGTGCCAGCAAAGGGACTGGAAACACCATATATTTT
TRBV3-1,15,.,few,TRBJ2-3,CASSQAGDSTDTQYF,TGTGCCAGCAGCCAAGCAGGGGATAGCACAGATACGCAGTATTTT
TRBV7-8,15,TRBD1,.,TRBJ2-5,CASSEPQGLGETQYF,TGTGCCAGCAGCGAGCCACAGGGGTTGGGGGAGACCCAGTACTTC
TRBV10-3,13,TRBD1,.,TRBJ2-7,CAISVGQNYEQYF,TGTGCCATCAGTGTGGGACAGAACTACGAGCAGTACTTC
TRBV30,15,TRBD2,few,TRBJ2-5,CAWSPLAGWQETQYF,TGTGCCTGGAGCCCACTAGCGGGATGGCAAGAGACCCAGTACTTC
TRBV11-3,17,TRBD2,.,TRBJ2-3,CASSLGLGGASTDTQYF,TGTGCCAGCAGCTTAGGTCTCGGGGGGGCAAGCACAGATACGCAGTATTTT
TRBV12-3/TRBV12-4,13,.,few,TRBJ1-6,CASSFRGDSPLHF,TGTGCCAGCAGTTTCAGGGGCGATTCACCCCTCCACTTT
TRBV15,13,.,many,TRBJ1-2,CATSRDLSMSLTF,TGTGCCACCAGCAGAGATCTATCGATGAGCCTAACCTTC
TRBV12-5,11,.,many,TRBJ2-1,CASGLVDEQFF,TGTGCTAGTGGTTTGGTGGATGAGCAGTTCTTC
TRBV7-9,13,.,few,TRBJ2-1,CASSAETRHEQFF,TGTGCCAGCAGCGCCGAGACTAGGCATGAGCAGTTCTTC
TRBV4-1,14,.,few,TRBJ2-2,CASSQDLATGELFF,TGCGCCAGCAGCCAAGACCTCGCAACCGGGGAGCTGTTTTTT
TRBV29-1,14,.,few,TRBJ2-7,CSAPEEEGTNEQYF,TGCAGCGCCCCCGAGGAGGAGGGGACCAACGAGCAGTACTTC
TRBV15,15,.,few,TRBJ2-1,CATSRDSGTYNEQFF,TGTGCCACCAGCAGAGATTCGGGGACCTACAATGAGCAGTTCTTC
TRBV5-6,14,TRBD1,many,TRBJ1-2,CASSFTGQTGGYTF,TGTGCCAGCAGCTTTACGGGACAGACGGGCGGCTACACCTTC
TRBV3-1,12,.,.,TRBJ2-1,CASSQEVEGQFF,TGTGCCAGCAGCCAAGAGGTGGAGGGTCAGTTCTTC
TRBV7-2,14,.,few,TRBJ2-3,CASSPRWGTDTQYF,TGTGCCAGCAGCCCCCGGTGGGGCACAGATACGCAGTATTTT
TRBV4-3,16,.,few,TRBJ2-3,CASSQGRGKSTDTQYF,TGCGCCAGCAGCCAGGGACGGGGAAAAAGCACAGATACGCAGTATTTT
TRBV12-3/TRBV12-4,15,.,many,TRBJ1-5,CASSRDRLANQPQHF,TGTGCCAGCAGCCGGGACCGATTAGCGAATCAGCCCCAGCATTTT
TRBV6-1,14,TRBD1,many,TRBJ1-5,CASSEAGTGQPQHF,TGTGCCAGCAGTGAAGCGGGGACAGGCCAGCCCCAGCATTTT
TRBV20-1,13,.,.,TRBJ1-4,CSARGQFNEKLFF,TGCAGTGCTAGAGGGCAGTTTAATGAAAAACTGTTTTTT
TRBV3-1,16,TRBD1,.,TRBJ2-5,CASSLRLGTGLETQYF,TGTGCCAGCAGCCTAAGATTAGGGACAGGGTTGGAGACCCAGTACTTC
TRBV20-1,11,.,.,TRBJ2-5,CSAIGGQTQYF,TGCAGTGCTATAGGGGGGCAGACCCAGTACTTC
TRBV7-2,14,.,.,TRBJ2-5,CASSLNAGQETQYF,TGTGCCAGCAGCTTAAACGCGGGCCAAGAGACCCAGTACTTC
TRBV4-3,19,TRBD1,.,TRBJ2-3,CASSQDLGTGALATDTQYF,TGCGCCAGCAGCCAAGATTTGGGGACAGGGGCGTTAGCAACAGATACGCAGTATTTT
TRBV7-9,8,.,few,TRBJ1-2,CASSLTFF,TGTGCCAGCAGCTTAACCTTCTTC
TRBV3-1,16,TRBD2,.,TRBJ2-2,CASSQVGGGAGGELFF,TGTGCCAGCAGCCAAGTGGGCGGGGGGGCCGGCGGGGAGCTGTTTTTT
TRBV12-3/TRBV12-4,13,TRBD1,many,TRBJ2-7,CASSTGGVGEQYF,TGTGCCAGCAGTACAGGGGGTGTGGGAGAGCAGTACTTC
TRBV12-3/TRBV12-4,15,.,.,TRBJ2-1,CASSFRGGGNRGQFF,TGTGCCAGCAGTTTTAGGGGAGGAGGCAATAGGGGGCAGTTCTTC
TRBV20-1,14,.,.,TRBJ1-1,CSARGGGGPGEAFF,TGCAGTGCTAGAGGGGGAGGAGGGCCTGGTGAAGCTTTCTTT
TRBV6-5,17,TRBD1,many,TRBJ2-2,CASSYRPGQGDTGELFF,TGTGCCAGCAGTTACCGACCGGGACAGGGGGACACCGGGGAGCTGTTTTTT
TRBV6-5,14,.,few,TRBJ2-1,CASSYLRGNNEQFF,TGTGCCAGCAGTTACTTGCGGGGAAACAATGAGCAGTTCTTC